These 27 T cell receptor beta chains were all obtained from the same sample, sequenced in a study of OX40 agonist ivuxolimab in advanced cancers. Here immunoSEQ multiplex PCR was the method, and the copy in TCRdb shows in-frame clones only, minus some. The sample carries around 77,000 clones, approximately 90% recorded once. The input for sequencing was CD4+ or CD8+ T cells sorted from blood, taken in a trial of the OX40 agonist ivuxolimab. The receptors were gathered from an adult with an advanced solid tumor such as melanoma, head and neck, liver or kidney cancer.

This chain uses TRBV11-3 with TRBJ2-3; D gene ambiguous. CDR3 length: 12 amino acids. From germline, CDR1 is SGHNT and CDR2 YENEEA. V was pared by 5 bases and J by 6 bases, with 9 bases between. CDR3 bases: TGTGCCAGCAGCGACCGGGTGGATACGCAGTATTTT. Its protein product is CASSDRVDTQYF.

The J gene is TRBJ2-7, the V gene TRBV20-1; D not certain. Germline-derived CDR1 and CDR2 are DFQATT and SNEGSKA (reference sequence). The CDR3 sequence is 11 residues long. Trimming stripped 4 bases from V and 2 bases from J, with 6 bases between. CDR3 DNA sequence: TGCAGTGCTACCCGGGCCTACGAGCAGTACTTC. This gives the protein CSATRAYEQYF.

This chain joins TRBV6-5 and TRBJ2-7; 9 nucleotides match TRBD1. Losses at the gene ends were 4 bases for V and 6 bases for J; bases not matched to a gene: 4. The CDR3 has 13 residues. Germline values: CDR1 MNHEY, CDR2 SVGAGI. The chain's CDR3 is CASSFGTGTEQYF. The CDR3 DNA reads TGTGCCAGCAGTTTCGGGACAGGGACCGAGCAGTACTTC.

The chain is built from TRBV7-2 and TRBJ1-1; D is possibly TRBD1 (5 bases). Trimming stripped 1 base from V and 0 bases from J, with 6 bases between. Germline-derived CDR1 and CDR2 are SGHTA and FQGNSA. This CDR3 is built from 14 residues. The CDR3 reads CASSLVRVNTEAFF. The CDR3 nucleotides read TGTGCCAGCAGCTTAGTCAGGGTGAACACTGAAGCTTTCTTT. Complete variable domain (other parts from reference TRBV7-2 and TRBJ1-1): GAGVSQSPSNKVTEKGKDVELRCDPISGHTALYWYRQSLGQGLEFLIYFQGNSAPDKSGLPSDRFSAERTGGSVSTLTIQRTQQEDSAVYLCASSLVRVNTEAFFGQGTRLTVV.

This chain joins TRBV10-3 and TRBJ2-3; 13 nucleotides agree with TRBD2. V dropped 6 bases and J dropped 5; count of bases not matched to a gene: 5. The CDR3 sequence is 15 residues long. Germline-derived CDR1 and CDR2 are ENHRY and SYGVKD. The CDR3 loop reads CAISQRLAGGDTQYF. CDR3 nucleotide sequence: TGTGCCATCAGCCAACGACTAGCGGGAGGAGATACGCAGTATTTT.

The chain uses TRBV11-2 and TRBJ2-7; D not resolved. V was cut by 0 bases and J by 2 bases, with 8 bases left in between. Looked up from germline, CDR1 is SGHAT and CDR2 is FQNNGV. This CDR3 contains 14 residues. CDR3 coding DNA: TGTGCCAGCAGCTTAGACTTTGGCACCTACGAGCAGTACTTC. It codes for CASSLDFGTYEQYF.

The chain employs TRBV7-9 and TRBJ2-2; D is uncertain. Trimming took 0 bases from V and 6 from J, leaving 14 bases between them. Looked up from germline, CDR1 is SEHNR and CDR2 is FQNEAQ (reference sequence). This CDR3 comprises 16 residues. DNA for the CDR3: TGTGCCAGCAGCTTAGCGGGAACGAACATCGCCGGGGAGCTGTTTTTT. Translated, it gives CASSLAGTNIAGELFF. The entire variable domain, with the rest obtained from reference TRBV7-9 and TRBJ2-2, is as follows: DTGVSQNPRHKITKRGQNVTFRCDPISEHNRLYWYRQTLGQGPEFLTYFQNEAQLEKSRLLSDRFSAERPKGSFSTLEIQRTEQGDSAMYLCASSLAGTNIAGELFFGEGSRLTVL.

This chain connects TRBV5-4 to TRBJ2-2; D call uncertain. Deletions cut 4 bases from V and 3 bases from J, with 4 bases between. The length of the CDR3 is 12 residues. Germline V gives CDR1 SGHNT, CDR2 YYREEE (reference sequence). The CDR3 here is CASSTDTGELFF. The DNA for the CDR3 is TGTGCCAGCAGCACCGACACCGGGGAGCTGTTTTTT.

This chain connects TRBV9 to TRBJ1-1; D perhaps matches TRBD1 (5 bases). The ends were cut back, 0 bases at V and 5 bases at J, with 8 bases in the middle. Germline V gene data show CDR1 as SGDLS and CDR2 as YYNGEE. This CDR3 is 13 amino acids long. The CDR3 spells CASSVGQGTEAFF. In DNA, the CDR3 is TGTGCCAGCAGCGTAGGCCAGGGAACTGAAGCTTTCTTT.

The chain recombines TRBV5-4 with TRBJ2-5; 12 bases match TRBD1. The CDR3 spans 16 residues. With 0 bases clipped from V and 4 bases from J, the junction kept 4 bases outside the gene matches. Germline values: CDR1 SGHNT, CDR2 YYREEE (reference sequence). CDR3 amino acids: CASSLGDRGRGETQYF. The DNA for the CDR3 is TGTGCCAGCAGCTTGGGGGACAGGGGGCGAGGAGAGACCCAGTACTTC.

This clone was seen a handful of times. The V call is TRBV7-6, the J call TRBJ2-1, with D perhaps matching TRBD1 (5 bases). The germline V and J ends were trimmed by 4 bases and 10 bases, with 11 bases remaining between them. Germline V gene sequence: CDR1 SGHVS, CDR2 FNYEAQ. The CDR3 runs to 12 residues. CDR3 loop: CASSSYRSEQFF. CDR3 nucleotide sequence: TGTGCCAGCAGCTCATACAGGTCCGAGCAGTTCTTC.

This chain joins TRBV6-6 and TRBJ1-5, with D hard to call. CDR3 size: 15 residues. The germline gives CDR1 MNHNY, CDR2 SVGAGI (reference sequence). The germline V and J ends were trimmed by 2 bases and 2 bases, with 10 bases remaining between them. CDR3 residues: CASSYNNGGNQPQHF. CDR3 DNA sequence: TGTGCCAGCAGTTACAACAACGGGGGCAATCAGCCCCAGCATTTT.

The J gene is TRBJ2-5, the V gene TRBV14; D unclear. Germline CDR1 SGHDN, CDR2 FVKESK. Trimming stripped 0 bases from V and 3 bases from J, with 5 bases between. The CDR3 spans 13 residues. The CDR3 loop reads CASSQDVEETQYF. In DNA form, the CDR3 reads TGTGCCAGCAGCCAAGATGTGGAAGAGACCCAGTACTTC.

This clone showed up just a few times. V gene TRBV11-2 combines with J gene TRBJ1-4; D not certain. The CDR3 is made up of 15 amino acids. Per the germline V gene, CDR1 is SGHAT and CDR2 is FQNNGV. Trimming cost V 1 base and J 0 bases, with 6 bases left between them. The CDR3 is CASSLVPSTNEKLFF. CDR3 nucleotides: TGTGCCAGCAGCTTAGTCCCCTCAACTAATGAAAAACTGTTTTTT.

CDR3 nucleotides: TGTGCCAGCAGTCACAGGGACTCCTACGAGCAGTACTTC. This sequence encodes CASSHRDSYEQYF. This sequence joins TRBV6-5 and TRBJ2-7; D is perhaps TRBD1 (6 bases). Per the germline V gene, CDR1 is MNHEY and CDR2 is SVGAGI. Trimming took off 5 bases at V and 0 bases at J, with 8 bases between the two ends. There are 13 residues in the CDR3.

The CDR3 is CASSSAGDQPQHF. As DNA, the CDR3 is TGTGCCAGCTCATCGGCAGGAGATCAGCCCCAGCATTTT. The chain recombines TRBV18 with TRBJ1-5; no definite D call. V dropped 5 bases and J dropped 5 bases, with 10 bases sitting between them. This CDR3 region has 13 residues. Germline V gene lookup returns CDR1 KGHSH and CDR2 LQKENI.

CDR3 sequence reads: CASSPPGRTGELFF. The DNA of the CDR3 is TGTGCCAGCTCACCACCGGGAAGGACCGGGGAGCTGTTTTTT. This chain uses TRBV18 with TRBJ2-2; no clear D gene. The germline CDR1 and CDR2 sequences are KGHSH and LQKENI. Trimming took off 0 bases at V and 5 bases at J, with 7 bases between the two ends. The CDR3 sequence is 14 residues long.

The CDR3 sequence: CASSPTTGVDEKLFF. In nucleotides, the CDR3 is TGTGCCAGTAGTCCCACGACAGGGGTTGATGAAAAACTGTTTTTT. This chain links TRBV19 with TRBJ1-4; TRBD1 matches at 8 bases. Trimming cost V 5 bases and J 6 bases; bases outside gene matches: 8. The CDR3 has 15 residues. Germline CDR1 LNHDA, CDR2 SQIVND (reference sequence).

The chain has TRBV7-9 and TRBJ1-3, with 10 bases matching TRBD1. The CDR3 has 16 amino acids. CDR1 SEHNR and CDR2 FQNEAQ come from the germline V gene (reference sequence). The trim removed 4 bases at V and 5 bases at J, leaving 8 bases unmatched. The CDR3 loop is CASSSGATGGRNTIYF. Here the CDR3 DNA reads TGTGCCAGCAGCTCAGGGGCGACAGGGGGCAGAAACACCATATATTTT.

The V call is TRBV6-5, the J call TRBJ2-7, with D tentatively TRBD1 (6 bases). Trimming left V 5 bases short and J 3 bases short, with 14 bases between. Germline V gene data show CDR1 as MNHEY and CDR2 as SVGAGI. The CDR3 is 14 residues long. DNA for the CDR3: TGTGCCAGCAGTCCGAGACAGGTGGGCTACGAGCAGTACTTC. Translated: CASSPRQVGYEQYF.

The rearrangement links TRBV7-3 to TRBJ2-7; either TRBD1 or TRBD2 may supply D (5 bases each). Germline V gene data show CDR1 as SGHTA and CDR2 as FQGTGA. V was clipped by 5 bases and J by 4 bases, with 12 bases between them. The CDR3 runs 13 residues. This chain's CDR3 is CASSPRDGYEQYF. In DNA, the CDR3 is TGTGCCAGCAGCCCAAGGGACGGTTACGAGCAGTACTTC.

The rearrangement links TRBV7-2 to TRBJ1-2; D may be TRBD1 (5 bases). Germline V gives CDR1 SGHTA, CDR2 FQGNSA. V lost 1 base to trimming and J lost 8 bases, with 11 bases between them. The CDR3 covers 13 residues. CDR3 protein: CASSLGPEGGYTF. CDR3 nucleotide sequence: TGTGCCAGCAGCTTAGGCCCCGAGGGGGGCTACACCTTC.

This chain connects TRBV6-5 to TRBJ1-4; TRBD1 aligns across 10 bases. The V and J ends lost 6 bases and 8 bases, in that order; junction bases with no gene match: 9. Germline-derived CDR1 and CDR2 are MNHEY and SVGAGI. The CDR3 sequence is 15 residues long. The CDR3 DNA reads TGTGCCAGCAGCTTCGGGACAGGGGCCGACGAAAAACTGTTTTTT. As protein: CASSFGTGADEKLFF.

The rearrangement links TRBV19 to TRBJ1-5; no clear D. This CDR3 comprises 13 residues. The V gene's germline CDR1 is LNHDA and CDR2 SQIVND (reference sequence). V lost 9 bases and J 4 bases, leaving 13 bases between the germline ends. The CDR3 spells CASNTRNNQPQHF. In DNA, the CDR3 is TGTGCCAGCAATACACGGAATAATCAGCCCCAGCATTTT.

The rearrangement uses TRBV6-6 and TRBJ2-6; D is unclear. The germline V and J ends were trimmed by 7 bases and 0 bases, with 4 bases remaining between them. Germline V lookup: CDR1 MNHNY, CDR2 SVGAGI (reference sequence). This CDR3 has 13 amino acids. CDR3 DNA: TGTGCCAGCAAGGCCTCTGGGGCCAACGTCCTGACTTTC. It yields the protein CASKASGANVLTF.

The chain carries TRBV5-1 and TRBJ1-3, with a weak D call TRBD1 (5 bases). Germline V gene lookup returns CDR1 SGHRS and CDR2 YFSETQ. The CDR3 consists of 14 residues. The V and J ends lost 2 bases and 4 bases respectively, with 10 bases between them. CDR3 in DNA: TGCGCCAGCAGCTTCTCAGGGTACGGAAACACCATATATTTT. This sequence encodes CASSFSGYGNTIYF.

CDR3 sequence reads: CASSSGALNQPQHF. CDR3 DNA: TGTGCCAGCAGTTCCGGGGCCCTCAATCAGCCCCAGCATTTT. The V call is TRBV7-2, the J call TRBJ1-5; a possible D gene is TRBD1 (5 bases). Germline CDR1 is SGHTA and CDR2 is FQGNSA. This CDR3 comprises 14 residues. The germline V and J ends were trimmed by 6 bases and 3 bases, with 12 bases remaining between them.